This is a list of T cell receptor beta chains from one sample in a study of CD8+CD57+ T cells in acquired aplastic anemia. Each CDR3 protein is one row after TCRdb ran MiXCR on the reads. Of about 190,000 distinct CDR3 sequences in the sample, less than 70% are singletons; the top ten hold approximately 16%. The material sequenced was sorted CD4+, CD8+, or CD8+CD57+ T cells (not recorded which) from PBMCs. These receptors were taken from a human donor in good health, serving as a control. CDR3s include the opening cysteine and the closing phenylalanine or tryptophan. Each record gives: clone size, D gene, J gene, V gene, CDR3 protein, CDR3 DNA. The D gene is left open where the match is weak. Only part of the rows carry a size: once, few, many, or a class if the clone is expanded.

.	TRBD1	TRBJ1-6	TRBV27	CASSDRGGSPPHF	TGTGCCAGCAGTGACAGGGGCGGTTCACCCCCCCACTTT
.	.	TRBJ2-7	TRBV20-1	CSAEEAVSSYEQYF	TGCAGTGCCGAAGAGGCCGTGAGCTCCTACGAGCAGTACTTC
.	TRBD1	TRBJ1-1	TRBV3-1	CASSNYRGSTEAFF	TGTGCCAGCAGCAACTACAGGGGTAGCACTGAAGCTTTCTTT
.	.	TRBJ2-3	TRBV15	CATTPGPTGTDTQYF	TGTGCCACCACCCCGGGCCCGACAGGCACAGATACGCAGTATTTT
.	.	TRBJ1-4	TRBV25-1	CASSVPAGTLSNEKLFF	TGTGCCAGCAGTGTTCCCGCCGGGACCCTATCTAATGAAAAACTGTTTTTT
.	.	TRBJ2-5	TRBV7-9	CASSLVGGTAYQETQYF	TGTGCCAGCAGCTTAGTAGGCGGGACAGCGTACCAAGAGACCCAGTACTTC
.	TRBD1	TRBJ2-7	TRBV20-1	CSAGKGQGGYEQYF	TGCAGTGCGGGGAAAGGACAGGGGGGTTACGAGCAGTACTTC
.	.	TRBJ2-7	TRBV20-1	CSARDQGGEQYF	TGCAGTGCTAGAGATCAGGGTGGCGAGCAGTACTTC
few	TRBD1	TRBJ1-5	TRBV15	CATSRGQGSNQPQHF	TGTGCCACCAGCAGAGGACAGGGAAGCAATCAGCCCCAGCATTTT
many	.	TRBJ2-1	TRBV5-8	CASSGGVQSYNEQFF	TGTGCCAGCAGCGGGGGAGTCCAATCCTACAATGAGCAGTTCTTC
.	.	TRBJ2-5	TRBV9	CASSAPEETQHF	TGTGCCAGCAGCGCCCCGGAAGAGACCCAGCACTTC
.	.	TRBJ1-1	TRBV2	CASSFRFPEAFF	TGTGCCAGCAGTTTCAGGTTCCCTGAAGCTTTCTTT
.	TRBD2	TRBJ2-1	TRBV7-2	CASSQSGGAYSPHNEQFF	TGTGCCAGCAGCCAGAGCGGGGGGGCCTATTCACCCCACAATGAGCAGTTCTTC
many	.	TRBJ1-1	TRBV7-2	CASRRTGLADTEAFF	TGTGCCAGCAGGCGTACAGGGCTGGCGGACACTGAAGCTTTCTTT
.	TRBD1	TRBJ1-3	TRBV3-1	CASSQGTEIVSTIYF	TGTGCCAGCAGCCAGGGGACAGAGATTGTAAGCACCATATATTTT
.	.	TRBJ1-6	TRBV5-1	CASSLESQGSSPLHF	TGCGCCAGCAGCTTGGAGAGTCAGGGATCTTCACCCCTCCACTTT
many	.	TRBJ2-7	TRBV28	CASRAGADEQYF	TGTGCCAGCAGGGCAGGGGCCGACGAGCAGTACTTC
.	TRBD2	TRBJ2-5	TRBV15	CATSRATSFLETQYF	TGTGCCACCAGCAGAGCGACTAGCTTTTTAGAGACCCAGTACTTC
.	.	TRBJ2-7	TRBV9	CASSVRPDYYEQYF	TGTGCCAGCAGCGTAAGACCTGACTACTACGAGCAGTACTTC
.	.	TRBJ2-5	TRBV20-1	CSARPGTNRETQYF	TGCAGTGCTAGGCCAGGGACGAACCGAGAGACCCAGTACTTC
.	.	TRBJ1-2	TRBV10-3	CAISEGEGSSWGYTF	TGTGCCATCAGTGAGGGGGAGGGCAGTTCCTGGGGCTACACCTTC
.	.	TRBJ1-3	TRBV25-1	CASSPAIWGNTIYF	TGTGCCAGCAGCCCAGCTATATGGGGAAACACCATATATTTT
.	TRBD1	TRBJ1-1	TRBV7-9	CASSLPNRGLSEAFF	TGTGCCAGCAGCTTACCGAACAGGGGGCTGTCTGAAGCTTTCTTT
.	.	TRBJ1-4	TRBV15	CATTTRGGWEKLFF	TGTGCCACCACCACCCGGGGGGGGTGGGAAAAACTGTTTTTT
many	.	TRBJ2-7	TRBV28	CASSFMRGQGLYEQYF	TGTGCCAGCAGTTTTATGAGGGGTCAGGGACTCTACGAGCAGTACTTC
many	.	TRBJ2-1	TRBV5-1	CASSLGQKSEQFF	TGCGCCAGCAGCTTGGGACAGAAGAGTGAGCAGTTCTTC
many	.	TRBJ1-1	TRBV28	CASRSVGTEAFF	TGTGCCAGCAGAAGCGTGGGGACTGAAGCTTTCTTT
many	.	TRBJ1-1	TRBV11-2	CASSQTAAFF	TGTGCCAGCAGCCAAACAGCAGCTTTCTTT
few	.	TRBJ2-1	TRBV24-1	CASSYSGAGVPFLGQFF	TGTGCCAGCAGTTACTCGGGGGCGGGGGTCCCATTTTTAGGGCAGTTCTTC
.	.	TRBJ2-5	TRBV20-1	CSASRIGETQYF	TGCAGTGCCTCCCGAATCGGAGAGACCCAGTACTTC
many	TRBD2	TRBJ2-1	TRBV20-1	CSAKRLAGASGYEQFF	TGCAGTGCTAAGAGACTAGCGGGGGCTTCGGGGTATGAGCAGTTCTTC
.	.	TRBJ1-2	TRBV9	CASSVVTVRQNYYGYTF	TGTGCCAGCAGCGTAGTTACGGTTCGACAAAATTACTATGGCTACACCTTC
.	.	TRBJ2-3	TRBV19	CASSIAFRDTQYF	TGTGCCAGTAGTATCGCCTTCCGGGATACGCAGTATTTT
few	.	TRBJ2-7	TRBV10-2	CASTAGVEQYF	TGCGCCAGCACTGCGGGTGTGGAGCAGTACTTC
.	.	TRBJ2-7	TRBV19	CASSVLGGQYEQYF	TGTGCCAGTAGTGTCCTGGGGGGTCAGTACGAGCAGTACTTC
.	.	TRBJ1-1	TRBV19	CASSSRARGWNF	TGTGCCAGTAGTTCCCGGGCTCGGGGATGGAACTTT
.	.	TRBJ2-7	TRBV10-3	CAITPDPRSYEQYF	TGTGCCATCACGCCGGACCCCCGTTCCTACGAGCAGTACTTC
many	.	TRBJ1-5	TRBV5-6	CASSFADQPQHF	TGTGCCAGCAGCTTTGCCGATCAGCCCCAGCATTTT
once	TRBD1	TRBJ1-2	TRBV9	CASSFSGGTGHRGYTF	TGTGCCAGCAGTTTTTCCGGAGGGACAGGACATCGAGGCTACACCTTC
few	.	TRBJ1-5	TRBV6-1	CASSVPGGVPGPQHF	TGTGCCAGCAGTGTCCCGGGGGGGGTTCCGGGGCCCCAGCATTTT
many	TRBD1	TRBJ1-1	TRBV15	CATSRETGVEAFF	TGTGCCACCAGCAGAGAGACAGGGGTTGAAGCTTTCTTT
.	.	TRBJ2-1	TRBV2	CASLRGPSFNEQFF	TGTGCCAGCCTCCGGGGACCGTCCTTCAATGAGCAGTTCTTC
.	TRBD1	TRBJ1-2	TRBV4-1	CASSQDPTGKLARPGYTF	TGCGCCAGCAGCCAAGATCCGACAGGGAAGCTCGCGAGGCCTGGCTACACCTTC
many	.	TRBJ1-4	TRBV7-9	CASSLAGRINEKLFF	TGTGCCAGCAGCTTAGCAGGACGGATTAATGAAAAACTGTTTTTT
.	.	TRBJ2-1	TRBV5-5	CASSLAQEEVNEQFF	TGTGCCAGCAGCTTGGCCCAGGAAGAGGTTAATGAGCAGTTCTTC
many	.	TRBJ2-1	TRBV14	CASSQGVSSYNEQFF	TGTGCCAGCAGCCAGGGGGTCAGCTCCTACAATGAGCAGTTCTTC
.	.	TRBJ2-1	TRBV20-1	CSARPSSSYNEQFF	TGCAGTGCGCGGCCTAGTAGCTCCTACAATGAGCAGTTCTTC
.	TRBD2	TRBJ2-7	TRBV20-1	CSAKRGGRTYEQYF	TGCAGTGCTAAACGGGGGGGGCGGACCTACGAGCAGTACTTC
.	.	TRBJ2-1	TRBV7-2	CASSDSPNVEQFF	TGTGCCAGCAGTGACTCCCCGAATGTGGAGCAGTTCTTC
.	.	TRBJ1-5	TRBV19	CASAAGNQPQHF	TGTGCCAGTGCAGCTGGCAATCAGCCCCAGCATTTT
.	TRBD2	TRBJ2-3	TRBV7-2	CASGGASGEDTQYF	TGTGCCAGCGGGGGGGCTAGCGGGGAGGATACGCAGTATTTT
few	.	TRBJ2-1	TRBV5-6	CASSLGHPSYNEQFF	TGTGCCAGCAGCTTGGGCCACCCCTCCTACAATGAGCAGTTCTTC
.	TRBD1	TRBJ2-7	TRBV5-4	CASSLGQGHEQYF	TGTGCCAGCAGCCTGGGACAGGGCCACGAGCAGTACTTC
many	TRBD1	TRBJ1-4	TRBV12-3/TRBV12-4	CASRTGTTNEKLFF	TGTGCCAGCAGGACAGGGACAACTAATGAAAAACTGTTTTTT
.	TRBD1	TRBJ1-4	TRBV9	CASSVGDSTYEKLFF	TGTGCCAGCAGCGTTGGGGACAGCACTTATGAAAAACTGTTTTTT
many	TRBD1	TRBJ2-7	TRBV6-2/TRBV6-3	CASSYDRGPFYEQYF	TGTGCCAGCAGTTACGACAGGGGGCCATTCTACGAGCAGTACTTC
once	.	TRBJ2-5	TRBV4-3	CASSPGTSSKTQYF	TGCGCCAGCAGCCCAGGGACATCAAGTAAGACCCAGTACTTC
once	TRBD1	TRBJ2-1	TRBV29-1	CSVDSGQYNEQFF	TGCAGCGTTGATTCGGGACAGTACAATGAGCAGTTCTTC
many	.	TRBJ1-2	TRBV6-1	CASITGNLYGYTF	TGTGCCAGCATAACAGGGAACCTCTATGGCTACACCTTC